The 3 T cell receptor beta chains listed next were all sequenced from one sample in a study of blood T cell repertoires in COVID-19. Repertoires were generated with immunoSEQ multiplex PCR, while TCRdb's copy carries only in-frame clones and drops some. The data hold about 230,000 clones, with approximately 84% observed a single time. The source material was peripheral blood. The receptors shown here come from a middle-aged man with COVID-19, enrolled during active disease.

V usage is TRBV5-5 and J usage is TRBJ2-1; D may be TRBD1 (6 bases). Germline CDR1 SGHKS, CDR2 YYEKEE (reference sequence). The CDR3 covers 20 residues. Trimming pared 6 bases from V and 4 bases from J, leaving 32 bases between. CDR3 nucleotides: TGTGCCAGCAAATTCTCACAGGGTTCCTTAATGGCATCTGGGTACAATGAGCAGTTCTTC. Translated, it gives CASKFSQGSLMASGYNEQFF.

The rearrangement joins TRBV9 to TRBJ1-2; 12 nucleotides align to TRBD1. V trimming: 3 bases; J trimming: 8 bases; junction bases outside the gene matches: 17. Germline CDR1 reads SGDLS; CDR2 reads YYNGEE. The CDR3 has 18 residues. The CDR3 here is CASSAPGTGGSALQGYTF. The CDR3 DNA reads TGTGCCAGCAGCGCCCCCGGGACAGGGGGCTCCGCACTTCAGGGCTACACCTTC.

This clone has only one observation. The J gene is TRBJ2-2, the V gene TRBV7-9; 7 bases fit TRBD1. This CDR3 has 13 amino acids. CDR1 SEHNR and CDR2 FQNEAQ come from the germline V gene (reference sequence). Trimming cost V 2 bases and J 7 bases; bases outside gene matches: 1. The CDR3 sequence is CASSLRQGGELFF. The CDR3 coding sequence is TGTGCCAGCAGCTTACGACAGGGCGGGGAGCTGTTTTTT.